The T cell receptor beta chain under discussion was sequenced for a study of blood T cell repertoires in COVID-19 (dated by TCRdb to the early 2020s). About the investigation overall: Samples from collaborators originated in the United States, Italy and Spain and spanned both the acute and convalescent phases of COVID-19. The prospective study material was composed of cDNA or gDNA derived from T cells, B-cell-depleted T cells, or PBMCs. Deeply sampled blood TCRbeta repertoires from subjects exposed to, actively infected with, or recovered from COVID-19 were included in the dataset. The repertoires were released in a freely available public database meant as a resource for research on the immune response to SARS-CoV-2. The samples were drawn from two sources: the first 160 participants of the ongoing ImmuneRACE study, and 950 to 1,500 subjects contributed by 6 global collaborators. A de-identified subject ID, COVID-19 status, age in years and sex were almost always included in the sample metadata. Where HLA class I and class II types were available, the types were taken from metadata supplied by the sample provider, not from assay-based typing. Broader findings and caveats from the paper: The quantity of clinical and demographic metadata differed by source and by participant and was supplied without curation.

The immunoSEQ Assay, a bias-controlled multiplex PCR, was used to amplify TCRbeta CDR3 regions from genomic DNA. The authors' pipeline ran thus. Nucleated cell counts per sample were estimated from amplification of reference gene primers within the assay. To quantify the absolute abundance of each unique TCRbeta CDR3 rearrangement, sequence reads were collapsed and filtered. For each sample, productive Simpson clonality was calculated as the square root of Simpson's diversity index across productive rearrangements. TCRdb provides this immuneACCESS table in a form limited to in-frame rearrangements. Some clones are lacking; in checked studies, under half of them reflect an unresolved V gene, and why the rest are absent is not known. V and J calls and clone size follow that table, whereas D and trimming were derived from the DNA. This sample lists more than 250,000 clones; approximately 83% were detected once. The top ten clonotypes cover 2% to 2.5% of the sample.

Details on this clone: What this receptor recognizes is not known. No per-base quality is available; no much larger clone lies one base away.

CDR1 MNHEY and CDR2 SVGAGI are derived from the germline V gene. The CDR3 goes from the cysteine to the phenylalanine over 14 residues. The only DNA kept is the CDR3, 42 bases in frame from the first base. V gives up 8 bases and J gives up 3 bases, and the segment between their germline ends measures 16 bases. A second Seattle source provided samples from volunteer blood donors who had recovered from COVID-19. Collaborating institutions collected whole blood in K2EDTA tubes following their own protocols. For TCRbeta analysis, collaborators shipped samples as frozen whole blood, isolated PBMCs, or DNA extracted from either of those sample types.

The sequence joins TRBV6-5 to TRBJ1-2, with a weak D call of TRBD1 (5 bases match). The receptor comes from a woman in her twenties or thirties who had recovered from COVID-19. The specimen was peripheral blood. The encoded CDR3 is CASGPLGGDYGYTF. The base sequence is TGTGCCAGCGGCCCCCTCGGGGGGGACTATGGCTACACCTTC.